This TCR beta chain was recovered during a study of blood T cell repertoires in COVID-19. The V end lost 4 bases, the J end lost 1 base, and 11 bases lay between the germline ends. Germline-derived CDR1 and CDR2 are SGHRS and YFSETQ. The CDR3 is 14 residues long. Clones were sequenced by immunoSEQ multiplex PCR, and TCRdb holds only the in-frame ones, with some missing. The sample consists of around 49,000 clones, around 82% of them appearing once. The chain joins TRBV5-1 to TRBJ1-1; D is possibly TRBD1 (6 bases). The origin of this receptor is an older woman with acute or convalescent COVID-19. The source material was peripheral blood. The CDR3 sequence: CASSQQGQNTEAFF. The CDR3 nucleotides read TGCGCCAGCAGCCAACAGGGTCAGAACACTGAAGCTTTCTTT. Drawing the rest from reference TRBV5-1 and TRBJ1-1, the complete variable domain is KAGVTQTPRYLIKTRGQQVTLSCSPISGHRSVSWYQQTPGQGLQFLFEYFSETQRNKGNFPGRFSGRQFSNSRSEMNVSTLELGDSALYLCASSQQGQNTEAFFGQGTRLTVV.